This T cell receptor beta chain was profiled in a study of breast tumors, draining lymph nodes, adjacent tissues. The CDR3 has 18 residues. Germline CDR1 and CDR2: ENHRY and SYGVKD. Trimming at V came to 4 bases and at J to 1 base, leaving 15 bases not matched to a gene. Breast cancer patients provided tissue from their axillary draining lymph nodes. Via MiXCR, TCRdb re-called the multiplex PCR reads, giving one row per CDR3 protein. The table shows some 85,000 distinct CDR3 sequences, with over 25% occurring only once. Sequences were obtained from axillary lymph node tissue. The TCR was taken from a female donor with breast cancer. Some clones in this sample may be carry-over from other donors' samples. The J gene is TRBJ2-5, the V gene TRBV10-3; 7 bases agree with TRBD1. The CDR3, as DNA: TGTGCCATCAGTGTAAGGTCCATAGGGAAGGGGGCCCAAGAGACCCAGTACTTC. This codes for CAISVRSIGKGAQETQYF.